The entry that follows covers one T cell receptor (beta chain) sequence. The source of the sample is a study of blood T cell repertoires in COVID-19. Ages ranged from roughly 18 to 100 years, with residence in 24 US areas. Donors in Cohort 3 who had recovered were those with two negative PCRs, healthcare professional clearance, or resolution of their symptoms. V lost 5 bases, J lost 4 bases, and 14 bases lay in between. Germline CDR1 reads SGHTA; CDR2 reads FQGTGA. This CDR3 has 14 amino acids. Original methodology: Counts of nucleated cells, estimated from reference gene primer amplification, were obtained. Repertoires were generated with immunoSEQ multiplex PCR, while TCRdb's copy carries only in-frame clones and drops some. V, J and clone size were drawn from that table, and D and trimming were deduced from the DNA. There are about 200,000 clones in the sample; approximately 83% occur only once, and around 7% lies in the top ten.

This clonotype was sampled from a man in his forties who had recovered from COVID-19. The source material was PBMCs or T cells enriched from blood (not recorded which). The chain is built from TRBV7-3 and TRBJ2-5, with D perhaps matching TRBD2 (6 bases). The CDR3 region is CASSPLGAGETQYF. Written as DNA, the CDR3 is TGTGCCAGCAGCCCCCTAGGAGCGGGAGAGACCCAGTACTTC.